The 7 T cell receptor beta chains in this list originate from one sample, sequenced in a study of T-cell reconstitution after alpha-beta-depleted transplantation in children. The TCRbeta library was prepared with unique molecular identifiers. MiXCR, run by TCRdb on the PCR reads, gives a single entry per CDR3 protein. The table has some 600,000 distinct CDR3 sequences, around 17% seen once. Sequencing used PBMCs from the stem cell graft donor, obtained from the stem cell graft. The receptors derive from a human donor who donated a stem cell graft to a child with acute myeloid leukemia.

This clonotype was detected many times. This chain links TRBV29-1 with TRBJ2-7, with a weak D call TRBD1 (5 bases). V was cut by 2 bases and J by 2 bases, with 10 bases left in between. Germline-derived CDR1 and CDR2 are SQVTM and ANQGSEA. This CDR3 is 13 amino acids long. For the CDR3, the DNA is TGCAGCGTTGAACCCCAGGGCACCTACGAGCAGTACTTC. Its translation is CSVEPQGTYEQYF.

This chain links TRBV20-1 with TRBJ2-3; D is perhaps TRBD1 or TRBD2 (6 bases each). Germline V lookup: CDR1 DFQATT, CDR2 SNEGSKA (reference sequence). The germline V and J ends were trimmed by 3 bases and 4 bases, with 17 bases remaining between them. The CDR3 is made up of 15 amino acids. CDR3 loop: CSASQPGGRADTQYF. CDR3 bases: TGCAGTGCTAGTCAACCCGGGGGCAGGGCAGATACGCAGTATTTT.

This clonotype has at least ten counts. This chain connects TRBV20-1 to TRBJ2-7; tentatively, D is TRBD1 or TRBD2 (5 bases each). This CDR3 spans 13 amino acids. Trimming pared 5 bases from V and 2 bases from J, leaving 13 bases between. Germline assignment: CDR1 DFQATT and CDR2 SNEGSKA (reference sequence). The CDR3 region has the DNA TGCAGTGCTCGGGGCCAGAAGACCTACGAGCAGTACTTC. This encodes CSARGQKTYEQYF.

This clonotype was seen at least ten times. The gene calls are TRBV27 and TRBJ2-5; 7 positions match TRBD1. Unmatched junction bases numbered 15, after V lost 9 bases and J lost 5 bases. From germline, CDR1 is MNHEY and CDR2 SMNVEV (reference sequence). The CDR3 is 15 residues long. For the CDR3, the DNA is TGTGCCAGTAGAGGAGACAGGGAAGTTGATGAGACCCAGTACTTC. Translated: CASRGDREVDETQYF.

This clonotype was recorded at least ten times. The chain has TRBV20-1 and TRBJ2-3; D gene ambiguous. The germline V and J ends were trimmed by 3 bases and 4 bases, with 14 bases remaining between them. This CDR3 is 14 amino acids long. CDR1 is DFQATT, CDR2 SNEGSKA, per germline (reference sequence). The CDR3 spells CSASPAVVPDTQYF. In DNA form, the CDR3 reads TGCAGTGCTAGTCCAGCTGTGGTACCAGATACGCAGTATTTT.

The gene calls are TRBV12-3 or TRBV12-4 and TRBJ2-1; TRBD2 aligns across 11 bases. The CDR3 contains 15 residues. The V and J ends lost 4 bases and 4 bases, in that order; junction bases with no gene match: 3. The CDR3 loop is CASSSRLAGYNEQFF. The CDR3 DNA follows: TGTGCCAGCAGTTCCCGACTAGCGGGGTACAATGAGCAGTTCTTC.

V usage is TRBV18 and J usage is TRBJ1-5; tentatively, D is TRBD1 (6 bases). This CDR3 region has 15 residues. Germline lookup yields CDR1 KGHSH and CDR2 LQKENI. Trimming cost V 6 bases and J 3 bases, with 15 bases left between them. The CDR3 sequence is CASSPGGDNNQPQHF. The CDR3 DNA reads TGTGCCAGCTCCCCGGGCGGGGACAACAATCAGCCCCAGCATTTT.